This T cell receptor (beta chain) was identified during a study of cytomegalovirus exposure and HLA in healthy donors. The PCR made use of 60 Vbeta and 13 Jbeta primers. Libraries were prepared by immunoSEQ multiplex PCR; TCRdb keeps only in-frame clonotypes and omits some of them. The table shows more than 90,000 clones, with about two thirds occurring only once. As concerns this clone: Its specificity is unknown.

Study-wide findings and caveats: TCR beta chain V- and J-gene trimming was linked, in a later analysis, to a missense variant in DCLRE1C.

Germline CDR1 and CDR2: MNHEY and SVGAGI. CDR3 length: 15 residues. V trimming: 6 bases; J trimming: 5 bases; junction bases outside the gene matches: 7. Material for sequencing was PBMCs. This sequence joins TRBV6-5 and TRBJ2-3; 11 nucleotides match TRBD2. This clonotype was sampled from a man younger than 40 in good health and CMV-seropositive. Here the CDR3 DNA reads TGTGCCAGCAGGGTAGCGGGGGGGCGGGTAGATACGCAGTATTTT. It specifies CASRVAGGRVDTQYF.